One and the same sample provided the 16 T cell receptor beta chains below, sequenced in a study of shared clonotypes between healthy human individuals. The table came from immunoSEQ multiplex PCR; TCRdb's copy has only in-frame clones and leaves some out. The data contain some 1.1 million clones, about 72% of them singletons. The sequencing input was memory CD4+ T cells from PBMCs. Stated subset: CD45RA-negative fraction. The receptors were sampled from a man aged 18-30 years in good health. Some clones in this sample may be carry-over from other donors' samples.

About this clone itself: Distinct nucleotide sequences in the sample also encode this CDR3. This chain links TRBV9 with TRBJ2-3; 9 bases are shared with TRBD2. The germline gives CDR1 SGDLS, CDR2 YYNGEE. The CDR3 is 16 amino acids. The J segment lost 4 bases and the V segment lost 2 bases, leaving 8 bases of the junction unmatched. This chain's CDR3 is CASSVAAGGSSDTQYF. CDR3 sequence (DNA): TGTGCCAGCAGCGTCGCGGCGGGAGGGTCTTCAGATACGCAGTATTTT.

This clone was seen once. The chain uses TRBV6-5 and TRBJ2-7; 13 bases match TRBD2. The CDR3 length is 15 residues. Germline values: CDR1 MNHEY, CDR2 SVGAGI. Trimming took 7 bases from V and 0 from J; bases not matched to a gene: 3. The CDR3 nucleotides read TGTGCCAGCACCGGACTAGCGGGAGCCTCCTACGAGCAGTACTTC. Amino acid sequence: CASTGLAGASYEQYF.

The rearrangement joins TRBV4-2 to TRBJ2-1; D is perhaps TRBD1 or TRBD2 (7 bases each). V lost 0 bases to trimming and J lost 12 bases, with 18 bases between them. The CDR3 length is 15 residues. Per germline, CDR1 LGHNA and CDR2 YNFKEQ. CDR3 residues: CASSQDRGGPWGQFF. DNA for the CDR3: TGTGCCAGCAGCCAAGACAGGGGGGGGCCCTGGGGGCAGTTCTTC.

The gene calls are TRBV28 and TRBJ2-7; D gene unclear. V shed 2 bases and J shed 6 bases, with 8 bases lying between them. Germline V gives CDR1 MDHEN, CDR2 SYDVKM. The length of the CDR3 is 12 residues. The CDR3 DNA follows: TGTGCCAGCAGTTTAGGGTTCGCCGAGCAGTACTTC. It translates to CASSLGFAEQYF.

The chain's CDR3 is CASSLYGGSAGNTIYF. The CDR3 DNA is TGTGCCAGCAGTTTATATGGGGGATCCGCTGGAAACACCATATATTTT. The V gene is TRBV27, the J gene TRBJ1-3; D is perhaps TRBD1 (5 bases). With 1 base removed from V and 2 bases from J, the gap between germline ends came to 12 bases. The CDR3 runs 16 residues. Germline CDR1 MNHEY, CDR2 SMNVEV (reference sequence).

The rearrangement links TRBV25-1 to TRBJ1-2; tentative D call: TRBD1 (6 bases). There are 13 residues in the CDR3. Germline values: CDR1 MGHDK, CDR2 SYGVNS. Trimming took off 2 bases at V and 4 bases at J, with 8 bases between the two ends. Written as DNA, the CDR3 is TGTGCCAGCAGTGAAGGGGGCTTCTATGGCTACACCTTC. Amino acid sequence: CASSEGGFYGYTF.

The chain joins TRBV28 to TRBJ1-5, with D unresolved. Trimming cost V 6 bases and J 3 bases, with 9 bases left between them. This CDR3 has 13 residues. In germline, CDR1 is MDHEN, CDR2 SYDVKM. The CDR3 nucleotides read TGTGCCAGCAGAAAGGACGTCAATCAGCCCCAGCATTTT. Translating it yields CASRKDVNQPQHF.

V usage is TRBV2 and J usage is TRBJ1-2; D is undetermined. The CDR3 is 11 residues long. CDR1 and CDR2 from the germline V gene are SNHLY and FYNNEI. Trimming pared 6 bases from V and 8 bases from J, leaving 10 bases between. Written as DNA, the CDR3 is TGTGCCAGCAGGATAACGGGAGGCTACACCTTC. Translating it yields CASRITGGYTF.

V gene TRBV28 combines with J gene TRBJ2-2; 9 nucleotides match TRBD2. Germline trimming cut 6 bases from V and 5 bases from J; bases unmatched to any gene: 13. The CDR3 runs to 17 residues. Germline loops: CDR1 MDHEN, CDR2 SYDVKM. The CDR3 DNA sequence: TGTGCCAGCAGAACCCCCCTTGGACTAGCGCCTACCGGGGAGCTGTTTTTT. Protein product: CASRTPLGLAPTGELFF.

Worth noting for this clone: Compared with germline, one end of the junction differs, possibly owing to a read error. The V call is TRBV4-1, the J call TRBJ1-3, with D maybe TRBD1 (6 bases). The CDR3 loop spans 14 amino acids. Germline CDR1 and CDR2: MGHRA and YSYEKL. The CDR3 protein is CASSLQGSGNTTYF. DNA of the CDR3: TGCGCCAGCAGCCTACAGGGATCCGGAAACACCACATATTTT.

The chain uses TRBV5-6 and TRBJ1-4; 9 nucleotides match TRBD1. The V and J ends lost 4 bases and 8 bases, in that order; junction bases with no gene match: 12. The CDR3 runs 16 residues. Germline lookup yields CDR1 SGHDT and CDR2 YYEEEE. CDR3 loop: CASSPATDRGGEKLFF. DNA of the CDR3: TGTGCCAGCAGCCCCGCAACGGACAGGGGCGGGGAAAAACTGTTTTTT.

The chain carries TRBV6-1 and TRBJ1-2, with a tentative D call TRBD1 (6 bases). CDR1 and CDR2 (germline): MNHNS, SASEGT. The CDR3 runs 13 residues. The germline V and J ends were trimmed by 6 bases and 4 bases, with 12 bases remaining between them. The CDR3 protein is CASRRQDPYGYTF. Written as DNA, the CDR3 is TGTGCCAGCAGGAGACAGGATCCCTATGGCTACACCTTC.

The CDR3 reads CASSQVVLPRNTIYF. The CDR3 nucleotides read TGCGCCAGCAGCCAAGTTGTCCTCCCGCGAAACACCATATATTTT. The rearrangement links TRBV4-1 to TRBJ1-3; D gene uncertain. CDR1 is MGHRA, CDR2 YSYEKL, per germline. Trimming cost V 1 base and J 5 bases, with 12 bases left between them. The CDR3 loop spans 15 amino acids.

The rearrangement uses TRBV10-3 and TRBJ2-3; D remains unclear. Trimming cost V 6 bases and J 0 bases, with 10 bases left between them. Per the germline V gene, CDR1 is ENHRY and CDR2 is SYGVKD. The CDR3 is 14 amino acids. CDR3 in amino acids: CAIRETASTDTQYF. CDR3 coding DNA: TGTGCCATCAGGGAGACCGCTAGCACAGATACGCAGTATTTT.

CDR3 protein: CASSQDHYSSYEQYF. Here the CDR3 DNA reads TGCGCCAGCAGCCAAGATCACTACTCCTCCTACGAGCAGTACTTC. The chain has TRBV4-1 and TRBJ2-7; no reliable D call. CDR3 length equals 15 residues. Trimming removed 0 bases from V and 0 bases from J, with 9 bases in between. The germline V gene has CDR1 MGHRA and CDR2 YSYEKL.

The chain uses TRBV27 and TRBJ1-5; a weak D match, TRBD1 (6 bases). Germline lookup yields CDR1 MNHEY and CDR2 SMNVEV (reference sequence). This CDR3 comprises 14 residues. Trimming took 3 bases from V and 3 from J, leaving 9 bases between them. CDR3 sequence (DNA): TGTGCCAGCAGTTTCGTGGGGGCCAATCAGCCCCAGCATTTT. This sequence encodes CASSFVGANQPQHF.